Presented here are 16 T cell receptor beta chains from one specimen sequenced in a study of metastatic and nonmetastatic thyroid tumors. Every patient was untreated before thyroid surgery. With MiXCR, TCRdb reprocessed the PCR reads. The sample records 13,000 or so clones, about 25% being singletons. Sequenced sample: blood. The receptor source for this set is a male donor with papillary thyroid cancer or a benign thyroid nodule (not recorded which). Some clones in this sample may be carry-over from other donors' samples.

This clone was counted ten times or more. The CDR3 sequence is CASSLDSRLATEAFF. The CDR3 bases are TGTGCCAGCAGTTTAGATTCGAGGTTGGCCACTGAAGCTTTCTTT. The chain combines TRBV12-3 or TRBV12-4 with TRBJ1-1; D not resolved. Trimming left V 1 base short and J 4 bases short, with 13 bases between. The CDR3 loop spans 15 amino acids.

This clone was seen repeatedly, ten times or more. The rearrangement links TRBV29-1 to TRBJ1-2, with 9 nucleotides matching TRBD1. V trimming: 4 bases; J trimming: 4 bases; junction bases outside the gene matches: 10. Germline lookup yields CDR1 SQVTM and CDR2 ANQGSEA. The length of the CDR3 is 15 residues. The CDR3 here is CSVGAGQGFLYGYTF. For the CDR3, the DNA is TGCAGCGTTGGGGCGGGACAGGGCTTTCTCTATGGCTACACCTTC.

The sample holds many counts of this clone. V is TRBV11-2 and J is TRBJ2-1, with TRBD2 matching 7 bases. After removal of 1 base from V and 9 bases from J, the junction contained 6 bases not matched to a gene. Germline V gene sequence: CDR1 SGHAT, CDR2 FQNNGV. CDR3 length equals 14 residues. Here the CDR3 reads CASSLASGGSEQFF. The DNA for the CDR3 is TGTGCCAGCAGCTTAGCCTCGGGGGGAAGTGAGCAGTTCTTC.

The gene calls are TRBV9 and TRBJ2-5; TRBD2 is a possible D gene (7 bases). Looked up from germline, CDR1 is SGDLS and CDR2 is YYNGEE. Trimming shortened V by 3 bases and J by 5 bases, and 17 bases separated the two germline ends. This CDR3 is built from 15 residues. The CDR3 sequence: CASSAAGAGWETQYF. CDR3 sequence (DNA): TGTGCCAGCAGCGCGGCGGGGGCGGGTTGGGAGACCCAGTACTTC.

Concerning this clone: Other DNA sequences in the sample encode the same CDR3. The chain couples TRBV2 to TRBJ2-1, with D unclear. The CDR3 totals 14 residues. V was clipped by 1 base and J by 5 bases, with 9 bases between them. CDR1 is SNHLY and CDR2 is FYNNEI in the germline V gene. CDR3 residues: CASSEDGLDNEQFF. CDR3 sequence (DNA): TGTGCCAGCAGTGAAGATGGCCTCGACAATGAGCAGTTCTTC. Full variable domain (outside the CDR3, taken from reference TRBV2 and TRBJ2-1): EPEVTQTPSHQVTQMGQEVILRCVPISNHLYFYWYRQILGQKVEFLVSFYNNEISEKSEIFDDQFSVERPDGSNFTLKIRSTKLEDSAMYFCASSEDGLDNEQFFGPGTRLTVL.

The chain couples TRBV5-1 to TRBJ1-5; D unclear. CDR3 length: 13 amino acids. From germline, CDR1 is SGHRS and CDR2 YFSETQ. V lost 5 bases and J 7 bases, leaving 13 bases between the germline ends. This CDR3 is CASRLEAGQPQHF. The CDR3, as DNA: TGCGCCAGCAGGCTCGAGGCCGGCCAGCCCCAGCATTTT.

This clone turned up a few times. The gene calls are TRBV6-2 or TRBV6-3 and TRBJ2-3; TRBD1 matches 7 bases. J was trimmed by 3 bases and V by 6 bases; bases with no gene match: 9. CDR1 is MNHEY and CDR2 is SVGEGT in the germline V gene. The CDR3 is 15 residues long. This chain's CDR3 is CASSLDRDGTDTQYF. The CDR3 nucleotides read TGTGCCAGCAGCCTCGACAGGGACGGGACAGATACGCAGTATTTT.

This clone was recorded a few times. This chain connects TRBV5-4 to TRBJ2-7, with 12 nucleotides matching TRBD2. The CDR3 runs to 16 residues. Germline CDR1 SGHNT, CDR2 YYREEE (reference sequence). Trimming took 0 bases from V and 3 from J; bases not matched to a gene: 4. CDR3 nucleotide sequence: TGTGCCAGCAGCTTGGCGGGACTAGCGGGTTACTACGAGCAGTACTTC. This gives the protein CASSLAGLAGYYEQYF. Using reference TRBV5-4 and TRBJ2-7 for the parts outside the CDR3, the full variable domain is ETGVTQSPTHLIKTRGQQVTLRCSSQSGHNTVSWYQQALGQGPQFIFQYYREEENGRGNFPPRFSGLQFPNYSSELNVNALELDDSALYLCASSLAGLAGYYEQYFGPGTRLTVT.

This clone was counted only a few times. This chain joins TRBV6-2 or TRBV6-3 and TRBJ1-1; no definite D call. V was clipped by 2 bases and J by 2 bases, with 9 bases between them. CDR1 is MNHEY and CDR2 is SVGEGT in the germline V gene. The CDR3 runs 14 residues. This CDR3 reads CASSYTRANTEAFF. The CDR3, as DNA: TGTGCCAGCAGTTACACCCGGGCAAACACTGAAGCTTTCTTT.

This clone was detected only a few times. V is TRBV28 and J is TRBJ2-7, with 12 bases that match TRBD2. The CDR3 consists of 17 residues. The germline gives CDR1 MDHEN, CDR2 SYDVKM. The V segment lost 6 bases and the J segment 4 bases; nucleotides outside the gene matches: 13. CDR3 DNA: TGTGCCAGCAGCATGACACCTGGACTAGCGGGAACTTACGAGCAGTACTTC. This sequence encodes CASSMTPGLAGTYEQYF.

This clone was detected only a few times. This chain links TRBV28 with TRBJ2-2, with D unresolved. V was trimmed by 1 base and J by 2 bases, leaving 8 bases between them. This CDR3 comprises 15 residues. CDR1 is MDHEN, CDR2 SYDVKM, per germline. The CDR3 sequence: CASSLFGINTGELFF. The CDR3 nucleotides are TGTGCCAGCAGTTTATTTGGCATAAACACCGGGGAGCTGTTTTTT.

The genes are TRBV6-1 and TRBJ1-1, with TRBD1 matching over 7 bases. Germline trimming cut 8 bases from V and 0 bases from J; bases unmatched to any gene: 15. Per the germline V gene, CDR1 is MNHNS and CDR2 is SASEGT. The length of the CDR3 is 17 residues. The CDR3, as DNA: TGTGCCAGCGGGGCCCGACAGGGCTTGAAGATGAACACTGAAGCTTTCTTT. Its protein is CASGARQGLKMNTEAFF.

The chain links TRBV7-2 to TRBJ1-1; D perhaps matches TRBD1 (5 bases). The CDR3 sequence is 14 residues long. From germline, CDR1 is SGHTA and CDR2 FQGNSA. V was clipped by 10 bases and J by 1 base, with 16 bases between them. CDR3 nucleotide sequence: TGTGCCATCAAGAAGGGCAGGGCGAACACTGAAGCTTTCTTT. Amino acid sequence: CAIKKGRANTEAFF.

This clone qualifies as medium-sized. This chain uses TRBV2 with TRBJ2-7; a weak D match, TRBD1 (6 bases). V lost 3 bases to trimming and J lost 6 bases, with 9 bases between them. Germline CDR1 is SNHLY and CDR2 is FYNNEI. This CDR3 spans 12 amino acids. CDR3 bases: TGTGCCAGCAGTGACAGGGGCCGCGAGCAGTACTTC. It specifies CASSDRGREQYF.

This clone ranks as medium-sized. V is TRBV6-2 or TRBV6-3 and J is TRBJ2-7; tentatively, D is TRBD2 (6 bases). In germline, CDR1 is MNHEY, CDR2 SVGEGT. There are 15 residues in the CDR3. V was clipped by 1 base and J by 1 base, with 11 bases between them. CDR3 nucleotide sequence: TGTGCCAGCAGTTACTATGCGGGACTGTCCTACGAGCAGTACTTC. It yields the protein CASSYYAGLSYEQYF.

The chain is built from TRBV6-2 or TRBV6-3 and TRBJ2-1; possible D gene TRBD2, 6 bases. CDR1 is MNHEY and CDR2 is SVGEGT in the germline V gene. V gave up 5 bases and J gave up 0 bases, with 11 bases separating them. The CDR3 consists of 15 residues. This CDR3 is CASSAGTPSYNEQFF. CDR3 sequence (DNA): TGTGCCAGCAGTGCCGGGACTCCCTCCTACAATGAGCAGTTCTTC.